This TCR beta chain was recovered during a study of control samples from healthy donors and cancer patients. With 2 bases removed from V and 5 bases from J, the gap between germline ends came to 7 bases. Germline V gene sequence: CDR1 MDHEN, CDR2 SYDVKM. There are 13 residues in the CDR3. Measured with immunoSEQ multiplex PCR; TCRdb has only the in-frame clones, and not every one. The table includes 390,000 or so clones, around nine tenths detected once. The gene calls are TRBV28 and TRBJ1-5; the D gene is possibly TRBD1 (5 bases). The receptor was isolated from a man between 40 and 49 years old with head and neck cancer. The specimen sequenced was PBMCs. The DNA for the CDR3 is TGTGCCAGCAGTTTAATGGGGGATCAGCCCCAGCATTTT. Encoded protein: CASSLMGDQPQHF. The whole variable domain, remainder taken from reference TRBV28 and TRBJ1-5, is DVKVTQSSRYLVKRTGEKVFLECVQDMDHENMFWYRQDPGLGLRLIYFSYDVKMKEKGDIPEGYSVSREKKERFSLILESASTNQTSMYLCASSLMGDQPQHFGDGTRLSIL.